The entry below gives a single T cell receptor beta chain sequence along with its context. The data were taken from a study of control samples from healthy donors and cancer patients. This CDR3 has 13 residues. The germline V gene encodes CDR1 LNHDA and CDR2 SQIVND (reference sequence). V shed 6 bases and J 4 bases; nucleotides not matched to a gene: 2. Assay: immunoSEQ multiplex PCR; the TCRdb copy retains only in-frame clones and omits some. The sample includes more than 65,000 clones, 83% of them seen just once. The source is a man in his sixties in good health. The material sequenced was blood. The chain employs TRBV19 and TRBJ1-5; TRBD1 agrees at 8 bases. The CDR3 DNA follows: TGTGCCAGTAGCCGACAGGGGAATCAGCCCCAGCATTTT. This sequence encodes CASSRQGNQPQHF.